The text below deals with one T cell receptor (beta chain). TCRdb's copy holds only in-frame clones and misses some; the assay was immunoSEQ multiplex PCR. The sample includes roughly 150,000 clones, 87% of them seen just once. This sample was included in a study of blood T cell repertoires in COVID-19. Study-wide context: Samples taken during acute and convalescent COVID-19 were collected in the United States, Italy and Spain.

V dropped 1 base and J dropped 2 bases, with 9 bases sitting between them. The CDR3 extends over 15 amino acids. Germline V CDR1 and CDR2: SGHTS, YDEGEE. The sequenced sample consisted of peripheral blood. The chain employs TRBV5-8 and TRBJ2-2; D is unresolved. The sequence was obtained from a human donor in a cohort sampled during active COVID-19. The CDR3 loop reads CASSLFAANTGELFF. As DNA, the CDR3 is TGTGCCAGCAGCTTGTTCGCGGCTAACACCGGGGAGCTGTTTTTT.